This TCR beta chain is from a study of blood T cell repertoires in COVID-19. In the original processing: Estimation of nucleated cell counts was performed using reference gene primer amplification. Here immunoSEQ multiplex PCR was the method, and the copy in TCRdb shows in-frame clones only, minus some. The DNA gave D and trimming, while V, J and clone size come from that table. The table includes roughly 330,000 clones, 80% to 90% detected once. Per the germline V gene, CDR1 is MNHNS and CDR2 is SASEGT. V gave up 4 bases and J gave up 6 bases, with 22 bases separating them. The CDR3 has 16 residues. This clone was detected once. Those who participated ranged in age from roughly 18 to 89 years and resided in 24 US areas. In assigning cohorts, the study relied on participant-reported clinical history.

The TCR originated in a woman between 18 and 30 years old who had recovered from COVID-19. This sequence joins TRBV6-1 and TRBJ2-7; maybe TRBD1 (6 bases). Sequencing was done on a sample of PBMCs or T cells enriched from blood (not recorded which). CDR3 residues: CASSVQEGVGASEQYF. The CDR3 DNA reads TGTGCCAGCAGTGTCCAAGAGGGGGTGGGGGCCTCCGAGCAGTACTTC.